What follows are 16 T cell receptor beta chains derived from one specimen sequenced in a study of blood T cell repertoires in COVID-19. Data came from immunoSEQ multiplex PCR; TCRdb stores just in-frame clones and leaves some out. The sample has under 12,000 clones; approximately 84% are singletons. Sequencing input: peripheral blood. These receptors all stem from a man aged 50 or older with active COVID-19.

This clone was counted once. The V call is TRBV6-6, the J call TRBJ2-7, with unresolved D. Germline assignment: CDR1 MNHNY and CDR2 SVGAGI (reference sequence). Trimming took off 4 bases at V and 5 bases at J, with 9 bases between the two ends. The CDR3 is 12 amino acids. The CDR3 sequence is CASSLRLDEQYF. CDR3 DNA sequence: TGTGCCAGCAGTTTACGGTTAGACGAGCAGTACTTC.

This clone was seen once. CDR3 sequence (DNA): TGTGCCAGCAGTTCGGCCGGGACTAGCGGTTACAATGAGCAGTTCTTC. It codes for CASSSAGTSGYNEQFF. The V call is TRBV27, the J call TRBJ2-1; 11 bases fit TRBD2. The CDR3 consists of 16 residues. CDR1 and CDR2 (germline): MNHEY, SMNVEV (reference sequence). V lost 4 bases to trimming and J lost 4 bases; unmatched junction nucleotides: 6.

The chain couples TRBV6-5 to TRBJ2-1, with 9 bases matching TRBD2. With V trimmed by 7 bases and J by 4 bases, 8 bases remained unmatched. Germline V gene sequence: CDR1 MNHEY, CDR2 SVGAGI. The CDR3 sequence is 15 residues long. The CDR3 reads CASTLASGRYNEQFF. CDR3 DNA sequence: TGTGCCAGCACCCTCGCAAGCGGGAGGTACAATGAGCAGTTCTTC.

This chain connects TRBV18 to TRBJ2-3, with 11 positions matching TRBD2. Germline CDR1 reads KGHSH; CDR2 reads LQKENI. V gave up 5 bases and J gave up 0 bases; unmatched junction bases: 19. This CDR3 region has 21 residues. In DNA, the CDR3 is TGTGCCAGCTCATCTGTCCCGACTAGCGGGATTGCCAGGGCGAGCACAGATACGCAGTATTTT. It specifies CASSSVPTSGIARASTDTQYF.

The genes are TRBV15 and TRBJ2-3, with 10 bases lining up with TRBD2. Germline V lookup: CDR1 LNHNV, CDR2 YYDKDF (reference sequence). The CDR3 is 17 amino acids. Trimming took 1 base from V and 2 from J; bases not matched to a gene: 6. The DNA for the CDR3 is TGTGCCACCAGCAGAGGGGTCCTAGCGGGAGTCACAGATACGCAGTATTTT. Translation: CATSRGVLAGVTDTQYF.

This sequence joins TRBV11-3 and TRBJ2-2; 11 bases align to TRBD1. The V and J ends lost 8 bases and 6 bases, in that order; junction bases with no gene match: 14. This CDR3 region has 17 residues. The germline gives CDR1 SGHNT, CDR2 YENEEA. The CDR3 loop reads CASPRGSGQGAAGELFF. For the CDR3, the DNA is TGTGCCAGCCCCCGAGGAAGTGGACAGGGGGCAGCCGGGGAGCTGTTTTTT.

The rearrangement joins TRBV27 to TRBJ2-3, with D possibly matching TRBD1 (5 bases). CDR1 and CDR2 (germline): MNHEY, SMNVEV (reference sequence). CDR3 size: 14 residues. The ends were cut back, 6 bases at V and 3 bases at J, with 13 bases in the middle. The CDR3 is CASRGLAGTDTQYF. CDR3 DNA: TGTGCCAGCAGAGGGTTGGCAGGGACAGATACGCAGTATTTT.

V usage is TRBV18 and J usage is TRBJ2-5, with a possible D match to TRBD2 (6 bases). In germline, CDR1 is KGHSH, CDR2 LQKENI. Deletions cut 3 bases from V and 2 bases from J, with 19 bases between. The CDR3 length is 17 residues. The CDR3 protein is CASSPSVPAGRQETQYF. The CDR3 DNA reads TGTGCCAGCTCACCCTCGGTCCCCGCGGGGAGGCAAGAGACCCAGTACTTC. Full variable domain (missing parts from reference TRBV18 and TRBJ2-5): NAGVMQNPRHLVRRRGQEARLRCSPMKGHSHVYWYRQLPEEGLKFMVYLQKENIIDESGMPKERFSAEFPKEGPSILRIQQVVRGDSAAYFCASSPSVPAGRQETQYFGPGTRLLVL.

This clone was counted between two and nine times. The chain has TRBV7-6 and TRBJ2-7; no clear D gene. Trimming left V 5 bases short and J 5 bases short, with 13 bases between. Germline V gene sequence: CDR1 SGHVS, CDR2 FNYEAQ. The CDR3 is made up of 13 amino acids. The CDR3 DNA follows: TGTGCCAGCAGCAAGCTGTCCCGGGACGAGCAGTACTTC. It is translated as CASSKLSRDEQYF.

CDR3 protein: CASSKKGEDTEAFF. CDR3 nucleotide sequence: TGTGCCAGCAGCAAAAAAGGGGAGGACACTGAAGCTTTCTTT. V and J are TRBV6-4 and TRBJ1-1; D might be TRBD1 (5 bases). The CDR3 runs to 14 residues. Germline V gives CDR1 MRHNA, CDR2 SNTAGT. V shed 6 bases and J shed 3 bases, with 14 bases lying between them.

This sequence joins TRBV7-8 and TRBJ2-1, with TRBD2 identical over 12 bases. Germline trimming cut 5 bases from V and 6 bases from J; bases unmatched to any gene: 14. The CDR3 loop spans 18 amino acids. The germline gives CDR1 SGHVS, CDR2 FQNEAQ. CDR3 bases: TGTGCCAGCAGCGAACGACTAGCGGGAGCCCTATGGGGCAATGAGCAGTTCTTC. Encoded protein: CASSERLAGALWGNEQFF.

The CDR3 nucleotides read TGCGCCAGCAGTCCCGGACAATTTGGAAATTCACCCCTCCACTTT. Translation gives CASSPGQFGNSPLHF. The rearrangement links TRBV10-2 to TRBJ1-6; D is perhaps TRBD1 (5 bases). The V end was cut by 5 bases, the J end by 7 bases, with 15 bases between. Germline V CDR1 and CDR2: WSHSY, SAAADI. The CDR3 is 15 residues long.

The chain recombines TRBV27 with TRBJ1-1; D possibly corresponds to TRBD1 (5 bases). Trimming cost V 0 bases and J 6 bases, with 23 bases left between them. The CDR3 sequence is 18 residues long. CDR1 and CDR2 from the germline V gene are MNHEY and SMNVEV (reference sequence). Here the CDR3 reads CASSLSFWGNRLESEAFF. The CDR3 DNA is TGTGCCAGCAGTTTATCTTTCTGGGGCAACCGTCTGGAATCTGAAGCTTTCTTT.

This chain uses TRBV9 with TRBJ2-2; 15 positions match TRBD2. V lost 3 bases and J lost 6; bases outside the gene matches: 6. The CDR3 sequence is 17 residues long. The germline gives CDR1 SGDLS, CDR2 YYNGEE. CDR3 in DNA: TGTGCCAGCAGCGCCCAAGGACTAGCGGGAGGGGCCGGGGAGCTGTTTTTT. Translating it yields CASSAQGLAGGAGELFF.

The rearrangement uses TRBV13 and TRBJ2-7; a weak D match, TRBD2 (6 bases). The CDR3 is 14 amino acids. Germline assignment: CDR1 PRHDT and CDR2 FYEKMQ (reference sequence). The ends were cut back, 4 bases at V and 3 bases at J, with 13 bases in the middle. CDR3: CASSSGLRIYEQYF. The CDR3 DNA reads TGTGCCAGCAGCTCGGGACTTAGGATCTACGAGCAGTACTTC.

V is TRBV27 and J is TRBJ2-1; 7 nucleotides align to TRBD2. CDR3 length: 17 residues. Germline V gives CDR1 MNHEY, CDR2 SMNVEV (reference sequence). Trimming at V came to 6 bases and at J to 4 bases, leaving 15 bases not matched to a gene. Here the CDR3 DNA reads TGTGCCAGCAGCTCCTGGTTGAGGCGGGAGTCGTACAATGAGCAGTTCTTC. Protein sequence: CASSSWLRRESYNEQFF.